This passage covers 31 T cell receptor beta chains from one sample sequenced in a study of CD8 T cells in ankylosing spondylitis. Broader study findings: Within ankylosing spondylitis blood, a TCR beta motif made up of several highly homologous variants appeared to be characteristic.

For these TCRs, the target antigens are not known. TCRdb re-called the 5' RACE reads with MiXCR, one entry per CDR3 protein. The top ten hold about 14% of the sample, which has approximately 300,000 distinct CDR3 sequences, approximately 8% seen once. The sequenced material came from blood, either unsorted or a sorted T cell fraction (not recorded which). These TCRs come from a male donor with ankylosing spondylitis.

CDR3 amino acids: CASSEGQDAAYEQYF. The CDR3 DNA sequence: TGCGCCAGCAGCGAGGGACAGGACGCGGCCTACGAGCAGTACTTC. J is TRBJ2-7 and V is TRBV5-1; 8 bases are a match to TRBD1. The CDR3 is 15 residues long. With 4 bases clipped from V and 2 bases from J, the junction kept 8 bases outside the gene matches. Germline CDR1 and CDR2: SGHRS and YFSETQ.

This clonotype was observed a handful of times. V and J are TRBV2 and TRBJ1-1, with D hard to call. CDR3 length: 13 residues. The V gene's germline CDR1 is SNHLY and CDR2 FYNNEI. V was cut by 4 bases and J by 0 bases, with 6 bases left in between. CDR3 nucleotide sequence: TGTGCCAGCAGTGCAGCTATGAACACTGAAGCTTTCTTT. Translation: CASSAAMNTEAFF.

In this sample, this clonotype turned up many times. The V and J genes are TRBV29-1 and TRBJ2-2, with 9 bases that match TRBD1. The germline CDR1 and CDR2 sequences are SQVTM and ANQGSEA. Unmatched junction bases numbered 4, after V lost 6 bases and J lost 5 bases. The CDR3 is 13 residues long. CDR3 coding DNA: TGCAGCGTATGGACAGGGGAAACCGGGGAGCTGTTTTTT. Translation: CSVWTGETGELFF.

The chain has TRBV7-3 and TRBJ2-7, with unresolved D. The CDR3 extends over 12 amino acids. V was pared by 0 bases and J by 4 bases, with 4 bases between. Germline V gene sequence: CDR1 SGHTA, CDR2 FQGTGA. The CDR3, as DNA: TGTGCCAGCAGCTTAACTTTGTACGAGCAGTACTTC. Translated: CASSLTLYEQYF.

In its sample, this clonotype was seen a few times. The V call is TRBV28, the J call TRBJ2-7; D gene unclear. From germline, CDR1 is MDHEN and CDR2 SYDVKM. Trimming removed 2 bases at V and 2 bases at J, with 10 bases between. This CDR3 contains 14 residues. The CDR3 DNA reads TGTGCCAGCAGTTTACAGGTGGTCGCCTACGAGCAGTACTTC. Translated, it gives CASSLQVVAYEQYF. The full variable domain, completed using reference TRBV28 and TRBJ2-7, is DVKVTQSSRYLVKRTGEKVFLECVQDMDHENMFWYRQDPGLGLRLIYFSYDVKMKEKGDIPEGYSVSREKKERFSLILESASTNQTSMYLCASSLQVVAYEQYFGPGTRLTVT.

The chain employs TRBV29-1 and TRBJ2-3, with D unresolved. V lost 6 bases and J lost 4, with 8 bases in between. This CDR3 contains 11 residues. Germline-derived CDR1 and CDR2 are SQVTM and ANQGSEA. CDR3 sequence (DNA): TGCAGCGTGCGCGAGGCAGATACGCAGTATTTT. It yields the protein CSVREADTQYF.

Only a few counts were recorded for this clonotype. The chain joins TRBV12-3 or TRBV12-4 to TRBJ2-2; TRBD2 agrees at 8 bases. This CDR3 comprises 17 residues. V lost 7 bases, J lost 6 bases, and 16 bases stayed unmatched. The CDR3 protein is CASTDPFSGMIAGELFF. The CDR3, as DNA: TGTGCCAGCACCGACCCTTTTAGCGGGATGATCGCCGGGGAGCTGTTTTTT.

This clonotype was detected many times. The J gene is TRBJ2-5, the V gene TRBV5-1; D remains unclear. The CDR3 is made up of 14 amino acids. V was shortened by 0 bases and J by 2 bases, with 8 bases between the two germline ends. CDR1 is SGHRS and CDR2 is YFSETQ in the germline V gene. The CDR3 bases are TGCGCCAGCAGCTTGGTTTTGGGTCAAGAGACCCAGTACTTC. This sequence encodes CASSLVLGQETQYF.

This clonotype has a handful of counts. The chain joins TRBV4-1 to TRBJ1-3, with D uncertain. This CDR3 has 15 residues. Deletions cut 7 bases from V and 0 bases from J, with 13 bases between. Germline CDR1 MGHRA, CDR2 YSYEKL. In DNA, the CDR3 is TGCGCCAGCAAGCTGGACGGTGACTCTGGAAACACCATATATTTT. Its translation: CASKLDGDSGNTIYF.

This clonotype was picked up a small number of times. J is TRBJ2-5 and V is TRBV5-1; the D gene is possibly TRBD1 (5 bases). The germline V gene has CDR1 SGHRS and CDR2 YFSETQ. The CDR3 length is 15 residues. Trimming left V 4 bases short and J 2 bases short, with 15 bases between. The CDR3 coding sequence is TGCGCCAGCAGCCTTACCGGACCAGGGCAAGAGACCCAGTACTTC. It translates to CASSLTGPGQETQYF.

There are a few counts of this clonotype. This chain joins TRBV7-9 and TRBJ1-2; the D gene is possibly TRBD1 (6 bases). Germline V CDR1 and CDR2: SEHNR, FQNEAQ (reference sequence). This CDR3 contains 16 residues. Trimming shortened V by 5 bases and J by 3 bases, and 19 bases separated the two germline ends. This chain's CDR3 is CASSHSGGSWDYGYTF. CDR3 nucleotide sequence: TGTGCCAGCAGCCACTCCGGGGGCTCGTGGGACTATGGCTACACCTTC.

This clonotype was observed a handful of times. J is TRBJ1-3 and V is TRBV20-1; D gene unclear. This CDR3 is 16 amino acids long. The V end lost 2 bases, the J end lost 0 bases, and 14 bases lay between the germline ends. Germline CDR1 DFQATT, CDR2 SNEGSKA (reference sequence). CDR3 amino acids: CSARPIQPNSGNTIYF. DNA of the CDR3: TGCAGTGCTAGACCTATACAGCCGAACTCTGGAAACACCATATATTTT.

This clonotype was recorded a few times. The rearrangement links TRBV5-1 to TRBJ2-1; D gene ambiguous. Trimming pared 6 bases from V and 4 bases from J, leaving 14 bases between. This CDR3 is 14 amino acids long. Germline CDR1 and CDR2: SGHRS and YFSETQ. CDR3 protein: CASNNRDLYNEQFF. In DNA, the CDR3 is TGCGCCAGCAACAACAGAGATCTTTACAATGAGCAGTTCTTC. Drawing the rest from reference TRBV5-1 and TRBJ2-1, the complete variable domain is KAGVTQTPRYLIKTRGQQVTLSCSPISGHRSVSWYQQTPGQGLQFLFEYFSETQRNKGNFPGRFSGRQFSNSRSEMNVSTLELGDSALYLCASNNRDLYNEQFFGPGTRLTVL.

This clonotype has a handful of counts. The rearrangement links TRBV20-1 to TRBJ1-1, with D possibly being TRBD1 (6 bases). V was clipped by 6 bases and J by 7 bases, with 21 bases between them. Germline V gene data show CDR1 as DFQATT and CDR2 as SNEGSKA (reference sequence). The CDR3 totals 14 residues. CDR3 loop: CSAVTHRDTYEAFF. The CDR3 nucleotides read TGCAGTGCCGTAACGCACCGGGACACCTATGAAGCTTTCTTT.

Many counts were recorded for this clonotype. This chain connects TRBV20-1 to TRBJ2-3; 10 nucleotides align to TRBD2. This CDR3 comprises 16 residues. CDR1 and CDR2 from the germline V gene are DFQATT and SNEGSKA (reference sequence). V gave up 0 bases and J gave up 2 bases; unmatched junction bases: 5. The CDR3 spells CSARDFLAGVTDTQYF. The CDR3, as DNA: TGCAGTGCTAGAGATTTCCTAGCGGGAGTCACAGATACGCAGTATTTT.

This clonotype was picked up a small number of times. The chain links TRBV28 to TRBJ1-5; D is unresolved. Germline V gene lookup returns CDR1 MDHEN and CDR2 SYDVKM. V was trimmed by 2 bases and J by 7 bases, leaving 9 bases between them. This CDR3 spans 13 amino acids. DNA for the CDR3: TGTGCCAGCAGTTTAGAGCAGAGGCAGCCCCAGCATTTT. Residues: CASSLEQRQPQHF.

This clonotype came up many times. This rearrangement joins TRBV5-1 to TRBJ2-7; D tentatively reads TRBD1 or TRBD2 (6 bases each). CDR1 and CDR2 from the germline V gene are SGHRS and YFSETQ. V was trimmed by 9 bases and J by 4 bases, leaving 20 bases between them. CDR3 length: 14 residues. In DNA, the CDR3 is TGCGCCACCTCCGAGGGGGGTCCGAAGTACGAGCAGTACTTC. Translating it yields CATSEGGPKYEQYF.

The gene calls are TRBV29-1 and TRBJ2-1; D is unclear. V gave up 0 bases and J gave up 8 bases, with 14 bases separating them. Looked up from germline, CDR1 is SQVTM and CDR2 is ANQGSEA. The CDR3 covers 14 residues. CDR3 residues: CSVEDRSKAYEQFF. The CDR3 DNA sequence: TGCAGCGTTGAAGATCGGAGCAAAGCCTATGAGCAGTTCTTC.

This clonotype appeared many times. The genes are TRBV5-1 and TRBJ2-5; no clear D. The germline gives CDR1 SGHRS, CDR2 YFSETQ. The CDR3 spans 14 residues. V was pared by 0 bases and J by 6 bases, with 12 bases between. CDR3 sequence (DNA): TGCGCCAGCAGCTTGGAATTCGTTGGAAAGACCCAGTACTTC. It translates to CASSLEFVGKTQYF.

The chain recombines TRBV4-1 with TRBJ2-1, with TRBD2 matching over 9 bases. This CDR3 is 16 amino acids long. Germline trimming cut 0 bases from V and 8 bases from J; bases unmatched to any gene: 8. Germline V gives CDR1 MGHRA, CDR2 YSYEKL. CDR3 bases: TGCGCCAGCAGCCAAGATTCTAGCGGGATGGGGGATGAGCAGTTCTTC. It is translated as CASSQDSSGMGDEQFF.

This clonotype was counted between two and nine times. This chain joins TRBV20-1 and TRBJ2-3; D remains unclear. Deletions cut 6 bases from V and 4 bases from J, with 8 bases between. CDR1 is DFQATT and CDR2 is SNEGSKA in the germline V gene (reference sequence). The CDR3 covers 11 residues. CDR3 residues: CSALRADTQYF. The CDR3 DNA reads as TGCAGTGCGCTGCGAGCAGATACGCAGTATTTT.

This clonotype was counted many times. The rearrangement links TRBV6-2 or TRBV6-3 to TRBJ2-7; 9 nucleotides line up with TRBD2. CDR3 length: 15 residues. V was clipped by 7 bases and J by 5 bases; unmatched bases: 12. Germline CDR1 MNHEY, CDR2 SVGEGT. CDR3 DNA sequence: TGTGCCAGCAAGGTAGAGGCGGGAGGGCCCCACGAGCAGTACTTC. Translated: CASKVEAGGPHEQYF.

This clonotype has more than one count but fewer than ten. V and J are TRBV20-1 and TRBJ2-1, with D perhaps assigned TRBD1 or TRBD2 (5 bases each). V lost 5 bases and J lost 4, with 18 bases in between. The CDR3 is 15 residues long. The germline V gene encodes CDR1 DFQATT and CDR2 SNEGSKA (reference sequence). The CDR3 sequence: CSADNRDRPYNEQFF. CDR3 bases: TGCAGTGCTGATAACCGGGACCGACCGTACAATGAGCAGTTCTTC.

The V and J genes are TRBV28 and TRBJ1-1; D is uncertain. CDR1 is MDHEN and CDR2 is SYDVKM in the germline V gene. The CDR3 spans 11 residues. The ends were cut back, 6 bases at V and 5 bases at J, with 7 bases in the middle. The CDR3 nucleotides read TGTGCCAGCAGGGCAAGTACTGAAGCTTTCTTT. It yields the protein CASRASTEAFF.

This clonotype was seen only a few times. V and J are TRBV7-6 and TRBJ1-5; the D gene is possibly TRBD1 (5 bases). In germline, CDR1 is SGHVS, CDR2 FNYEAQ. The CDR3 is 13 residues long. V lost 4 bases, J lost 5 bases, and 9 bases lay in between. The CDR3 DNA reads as TGTGCCAGCAGCTCAGGGCCTGATCAGCCCCAGCATTTT. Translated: CASSSGPDQPQHF. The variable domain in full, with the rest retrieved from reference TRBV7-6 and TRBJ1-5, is GAGVSQSPRYKVTKRGQDVALRCDPISGHVSLYWYRQALGQGPEFLTYFNYEAQQDKSGLPNDRFSAERPEGSISTLTIQRTEQRDSAMYRCASSSGPDQPQHFGDGTRLSIL.

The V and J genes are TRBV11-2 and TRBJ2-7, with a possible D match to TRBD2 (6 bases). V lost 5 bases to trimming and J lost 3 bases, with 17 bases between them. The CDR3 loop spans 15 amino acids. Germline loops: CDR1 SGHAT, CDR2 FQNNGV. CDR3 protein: CASSPPGTFIYEQYF. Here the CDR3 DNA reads TGTGCCAGCAGCCCCCCCGGGACTTTCATCTACGAGCAGTACTTC.

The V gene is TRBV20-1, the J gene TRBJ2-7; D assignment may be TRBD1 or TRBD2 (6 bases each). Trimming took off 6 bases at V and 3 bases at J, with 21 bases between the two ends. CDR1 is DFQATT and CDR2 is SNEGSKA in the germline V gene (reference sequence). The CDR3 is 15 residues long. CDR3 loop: CSARSRGVDYYEQYF. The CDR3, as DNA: TGCAGTGCCCGCAGTAGGGGGGTCGATTACTACGAGCAGTACTTC.

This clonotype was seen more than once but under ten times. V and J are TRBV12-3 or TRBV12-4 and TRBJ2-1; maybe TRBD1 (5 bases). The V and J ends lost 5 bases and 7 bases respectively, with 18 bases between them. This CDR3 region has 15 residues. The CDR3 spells CASSARIPQGNEQFF. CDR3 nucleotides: TGTGCCAGCAGTGCCCGAATTCCCCAGGGTAATGAGCAGTTCTTC.

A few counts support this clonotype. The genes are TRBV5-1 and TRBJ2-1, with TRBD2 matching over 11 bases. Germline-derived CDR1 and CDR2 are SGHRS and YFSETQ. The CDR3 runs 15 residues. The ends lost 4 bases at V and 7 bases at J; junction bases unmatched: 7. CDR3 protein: CASSLLAGDRNEQFF. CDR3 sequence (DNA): TGCGCCAGCAGCCTACTAGCGGGAGATCGAAATGAGCAGTTCTTC.

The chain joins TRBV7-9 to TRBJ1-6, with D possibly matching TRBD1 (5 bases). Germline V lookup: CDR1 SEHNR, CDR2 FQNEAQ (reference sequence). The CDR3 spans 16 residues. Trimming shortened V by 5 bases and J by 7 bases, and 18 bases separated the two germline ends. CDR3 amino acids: CASSRDGGTVNSPLHF. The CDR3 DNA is TGTGCCAGCAGCCGTGATGGCGGGACTGTGAATTCACCCCTCCACTTT.

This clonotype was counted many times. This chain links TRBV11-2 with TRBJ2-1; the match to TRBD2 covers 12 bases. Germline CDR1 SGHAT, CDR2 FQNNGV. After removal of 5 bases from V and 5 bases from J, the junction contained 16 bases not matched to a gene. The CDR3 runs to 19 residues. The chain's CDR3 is CASSVRLAGEEGTDNEQFF. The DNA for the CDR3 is TGTGCCAGCAGCGTAAGACTAGCGGGAGAGGAGGGGACGGACAATGAGCAGTTCTTC.